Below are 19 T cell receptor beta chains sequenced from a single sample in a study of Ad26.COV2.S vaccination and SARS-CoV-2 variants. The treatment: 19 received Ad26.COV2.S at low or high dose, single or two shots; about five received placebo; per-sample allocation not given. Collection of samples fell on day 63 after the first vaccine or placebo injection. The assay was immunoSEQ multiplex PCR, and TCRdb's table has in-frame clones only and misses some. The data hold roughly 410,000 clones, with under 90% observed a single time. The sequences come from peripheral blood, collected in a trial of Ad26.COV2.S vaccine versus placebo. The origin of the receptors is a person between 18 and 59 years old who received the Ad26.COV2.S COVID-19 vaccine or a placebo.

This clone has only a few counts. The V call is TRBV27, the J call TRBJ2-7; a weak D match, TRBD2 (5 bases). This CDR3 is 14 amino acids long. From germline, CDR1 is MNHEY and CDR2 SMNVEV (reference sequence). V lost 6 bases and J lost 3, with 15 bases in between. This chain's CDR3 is CASSLLAMSYEQYF. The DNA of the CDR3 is TGTGCCAGCAGCCTTCTAGCTATGAGCTACGAGCAGTACTTC.

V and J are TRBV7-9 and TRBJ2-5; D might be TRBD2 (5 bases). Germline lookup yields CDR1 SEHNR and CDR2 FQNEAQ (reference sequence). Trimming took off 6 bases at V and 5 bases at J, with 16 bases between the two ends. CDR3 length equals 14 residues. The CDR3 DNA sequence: TGTGCCAGCAGTTCCCCGGGGATGCGGGAGACCCAGTACTTC. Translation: CASSSPGMRETQYF.

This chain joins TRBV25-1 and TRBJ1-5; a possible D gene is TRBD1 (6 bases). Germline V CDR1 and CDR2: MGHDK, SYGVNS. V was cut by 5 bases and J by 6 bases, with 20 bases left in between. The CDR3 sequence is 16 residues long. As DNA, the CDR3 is TGTGCCAGCAGTCTGCGGGGGCGCGTAAGGGGTCAGCCCCAGCATTTT. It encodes CASSLRGRVRGQPQHF.

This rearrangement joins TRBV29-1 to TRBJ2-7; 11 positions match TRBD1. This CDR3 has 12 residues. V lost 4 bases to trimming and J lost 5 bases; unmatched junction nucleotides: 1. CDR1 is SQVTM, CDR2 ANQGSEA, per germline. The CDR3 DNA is TGCAGCGTTGGGACAGGGGGCGACGAGCAGTACTTC. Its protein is CSVGTGGDEQYF.

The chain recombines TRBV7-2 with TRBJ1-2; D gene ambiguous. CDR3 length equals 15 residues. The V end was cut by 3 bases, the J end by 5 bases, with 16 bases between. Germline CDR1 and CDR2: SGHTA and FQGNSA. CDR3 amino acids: CASSFSLSGGYGYTF. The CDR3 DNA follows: TGTGCCAGCAGCTTTTCTCTCTCGGGAGGGTATGGCTACACCTTC.

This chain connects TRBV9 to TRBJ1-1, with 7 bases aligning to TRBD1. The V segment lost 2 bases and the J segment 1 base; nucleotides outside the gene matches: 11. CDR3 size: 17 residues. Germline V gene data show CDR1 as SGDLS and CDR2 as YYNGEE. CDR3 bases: TGTGCCAGCAGCGTCGGCACAGGGGACGGGGCGAACACTGAAGCTTTCTTT. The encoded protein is CASSVGTGDGANTEAFF.

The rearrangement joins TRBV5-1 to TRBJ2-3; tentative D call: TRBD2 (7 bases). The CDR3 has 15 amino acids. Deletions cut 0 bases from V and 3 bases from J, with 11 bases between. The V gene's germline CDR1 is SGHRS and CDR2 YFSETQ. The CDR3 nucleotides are TGCGCCAGCAGCTTGGCCGGGGGGCGGACAGATACGCAGTATTTT. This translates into CASSLAGGRTDTQYF.

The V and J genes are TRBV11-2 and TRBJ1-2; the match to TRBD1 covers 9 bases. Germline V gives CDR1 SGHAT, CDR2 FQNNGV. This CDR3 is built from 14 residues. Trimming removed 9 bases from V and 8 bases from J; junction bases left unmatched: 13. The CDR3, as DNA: TGTGCCAGTACGACGGGGACAGGGATTGAAGGCTACACCTTC. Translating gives CASTTGTGIEGYTF.

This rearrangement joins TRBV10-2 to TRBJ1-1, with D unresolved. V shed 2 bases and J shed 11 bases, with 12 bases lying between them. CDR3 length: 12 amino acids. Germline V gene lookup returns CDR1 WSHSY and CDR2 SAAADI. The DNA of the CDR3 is TGCGCCAGCAGTGAGGCCAGAACGATGGCTTTCTTT. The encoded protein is CASSEARTMAFF.

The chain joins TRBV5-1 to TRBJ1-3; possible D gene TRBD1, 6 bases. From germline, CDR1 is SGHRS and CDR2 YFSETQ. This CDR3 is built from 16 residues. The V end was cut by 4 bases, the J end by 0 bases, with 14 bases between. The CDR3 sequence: CASSPRGAASGNTIYF. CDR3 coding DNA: TGCGCCAGCAGCCCGCGGGGGGCAGCCTCTGGAAACACCATATATTTT.

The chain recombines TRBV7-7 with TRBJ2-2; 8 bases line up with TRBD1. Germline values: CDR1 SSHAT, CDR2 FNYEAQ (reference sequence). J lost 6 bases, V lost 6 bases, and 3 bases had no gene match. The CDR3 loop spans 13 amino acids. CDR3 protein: CASRETGAGELFF. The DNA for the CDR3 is TGTGCCAGCAGGGAGACAGGGGCCGGGGAGCTGTTTTTT.

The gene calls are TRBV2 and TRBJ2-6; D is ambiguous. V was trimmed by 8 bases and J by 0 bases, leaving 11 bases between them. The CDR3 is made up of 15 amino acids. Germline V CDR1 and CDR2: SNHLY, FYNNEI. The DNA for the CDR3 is TGTGCCAGCGGCCTGGAACTCTCTGGGGCCAACGTCCTGACTTTC. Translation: CASGLELSGANVLTF.

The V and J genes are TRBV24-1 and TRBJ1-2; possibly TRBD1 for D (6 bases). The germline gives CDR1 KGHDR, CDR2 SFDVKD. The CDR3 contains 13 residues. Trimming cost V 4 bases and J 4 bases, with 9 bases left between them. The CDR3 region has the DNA TGTGCCACCAGTGACGGACAGTTCTATGGCTACACCTTC. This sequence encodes CATSDGQFYGYTF.

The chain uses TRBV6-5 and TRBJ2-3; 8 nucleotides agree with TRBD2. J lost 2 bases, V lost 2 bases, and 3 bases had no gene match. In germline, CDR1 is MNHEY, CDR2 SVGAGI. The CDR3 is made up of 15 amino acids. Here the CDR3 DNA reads TGTGCCAGCAGTTACACGGGGGGGTCCACAGATACGCAGTATTTT. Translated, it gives CASSYTGGSTDTQYF.

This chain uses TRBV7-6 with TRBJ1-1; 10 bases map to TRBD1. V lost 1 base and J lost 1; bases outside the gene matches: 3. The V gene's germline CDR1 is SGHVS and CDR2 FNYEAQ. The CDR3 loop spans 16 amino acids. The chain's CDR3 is CASSLGTGGTNTEAFF. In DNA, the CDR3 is TGTGCCAGCAGCTTAGGGACAGGGGGTACGAACACTGAAGCTTTCTTT.

The DNA for the CDR3 is TGTGCCAGCAGCCAACAGGGACCGACCCGTGGCTACACCTTC. This encodes CASSQQGPTRGYTF. V usage is TRBV3-1 (or the pseudogene TRBV3-2) and J usage is TRBJ1-2; D perhaps matches TRBD1 (5 bases). Germline CDR1 LGHDT, CDR2 YNNKEL (reference sequence). Trimming removed 2 bases from V and 7 bases from J, with 14 bases in between. CDR3 length: 14 amino acids.

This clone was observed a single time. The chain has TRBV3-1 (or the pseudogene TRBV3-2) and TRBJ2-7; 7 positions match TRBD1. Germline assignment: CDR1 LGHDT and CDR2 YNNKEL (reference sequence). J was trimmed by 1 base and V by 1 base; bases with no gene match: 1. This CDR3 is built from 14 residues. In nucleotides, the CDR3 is TGTGCCAGCAGCCAAGGGACAGGTTCCTACGAGCAGTACTTC. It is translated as CASSQGTGSYEQYF.

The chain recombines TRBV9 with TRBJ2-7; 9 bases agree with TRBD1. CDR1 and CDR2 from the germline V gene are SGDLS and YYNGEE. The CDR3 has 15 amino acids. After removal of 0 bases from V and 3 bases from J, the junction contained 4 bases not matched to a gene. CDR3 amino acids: CASSVASDRGYEQYF. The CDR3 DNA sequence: TGTGCCAGCAGCGTAGCCTCGGACAGGGGCTACGAGCAGTACTTC.

The CDR3 spells CASSNRGDLFF. As DNA, the CDR3 is TGTGCCAGCAGCAACAGGGGAGATCTGTTTTTT. The V and J genes are TRBV7-2 and TRBJ1-4; 7 bases are shared with TRBD1. Germline trimming cut 5 bases from V and 14 bases from J; bases unmatched to any gene: 5. Germline V CDR1 and CDR2: SGHTA, FQGNSA. The CDR3 runs to 11 residues.